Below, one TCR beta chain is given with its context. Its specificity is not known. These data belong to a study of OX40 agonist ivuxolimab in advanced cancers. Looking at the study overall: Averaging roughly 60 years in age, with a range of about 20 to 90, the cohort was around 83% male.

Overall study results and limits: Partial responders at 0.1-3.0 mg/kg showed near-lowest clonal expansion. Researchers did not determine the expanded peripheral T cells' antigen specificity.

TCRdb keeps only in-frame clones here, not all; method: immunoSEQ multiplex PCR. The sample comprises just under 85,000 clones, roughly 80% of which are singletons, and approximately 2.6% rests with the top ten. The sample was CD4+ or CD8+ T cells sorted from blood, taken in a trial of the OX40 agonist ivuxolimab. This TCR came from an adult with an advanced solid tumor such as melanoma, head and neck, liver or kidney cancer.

In DNA form, the CDR3 reads TGTGCCAGCTCACCCTCCAGGGAGTTGGGTTATTCACCCCTCCACTTT. Residues: CASSPSRELGYSPLHF. The chain combines TRBV18 with TRBJ1-6, with D possibly being TRBD1 (5 bases). This CDR3 is 16 amino acids long. The ends were cut back, 3 bases at V and 8 bases at J, with 17 bases in the middle. In germline, CDR1 is KGHSH, CDR2 LQKENI.